The T cell receptor beta chain under discussion was sequenced for a study of CD8+CD57+ T cells in acquired aplastic anemia. Study observations and caveats: CD8+ Simpson's diversity showed no significant patient-control difference.

Patients chosen for sequencing had shown CD8+CD57+ cell expansion by flow cytometry. Untreated patients provided the blood samples, with no therapy given before sampling. Unmatched junction bases numbered 7, after V lost 3 bases and J lost 9 bases. The CDR3 has 16 amino acids. The germline V gene has CDR1 LNHNV and CDR2 YYDKDF (reference sequence). According to the study, genomic DNA was the template for TCR beta VDJ and CDR3 profiling. One entry per CDR3 protein results from TCRdb running MiXCR on the reads. In the table there are approximately 130,000 distinct CDR3 sequences, 50% to 70% of which are singletons. This clonotype was seen a handful of times. The antigen remains unidentified.

The sequence derives from a human donor with aplastic anemia. The chain recombines TRBV15 with TRBJ1-6, with 11 bases that match TRBD1. Sequences were obtained from sorted CD4+, CD8+, or CD8+CD57+ T cells (not recorded which) from PBMCs. The CDR3 reads CATSSYGQGASSPLHF. DNA for the CDR3: TGTGCCACCAGCAGTTATGGACAGGGGGCTAGTTCACCCCTCCACTTT.